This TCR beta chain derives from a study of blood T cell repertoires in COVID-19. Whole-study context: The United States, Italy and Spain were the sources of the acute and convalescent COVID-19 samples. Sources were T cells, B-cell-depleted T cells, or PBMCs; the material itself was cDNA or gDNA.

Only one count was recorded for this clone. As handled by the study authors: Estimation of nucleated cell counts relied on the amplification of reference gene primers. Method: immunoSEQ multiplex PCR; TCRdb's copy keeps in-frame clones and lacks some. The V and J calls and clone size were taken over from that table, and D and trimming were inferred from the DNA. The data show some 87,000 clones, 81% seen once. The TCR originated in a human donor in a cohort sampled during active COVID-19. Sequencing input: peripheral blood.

The CDR3 DNA follows: TGTGCCAGCAGCGTAGCCTCACTAGCGGGGGGGCCGCATGAGCAGTTCTTC. This gives the protein CASSVASLAGGPHEQFF. The chain carries TRBV9 and TRBJ2-1; 13 bases match TRBD2. V trimming: 0 bases; J trimming: 8 bases; junction bases outside the gene matches: 8. The CDR3 sequence is 17 residues long. Germline-derived CDR1 and CDR2 are SGDLS and YYNGEE.